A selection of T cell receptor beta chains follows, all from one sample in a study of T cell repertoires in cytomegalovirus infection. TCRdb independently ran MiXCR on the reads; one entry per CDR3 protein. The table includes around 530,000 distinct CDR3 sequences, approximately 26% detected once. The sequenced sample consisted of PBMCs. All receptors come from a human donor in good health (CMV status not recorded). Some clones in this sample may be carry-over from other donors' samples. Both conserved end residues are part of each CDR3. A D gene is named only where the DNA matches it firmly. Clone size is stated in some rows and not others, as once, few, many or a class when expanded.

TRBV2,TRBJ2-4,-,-,CASSEILENIQYF,TGTGCCAGCAGTGAAATCTTGGAAAACATTCAGTACTTC
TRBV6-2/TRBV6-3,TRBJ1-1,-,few,CASSYSLEAFF,TGTGCCAGCAGTTATTCCCTAGAAGCTTTCTTT
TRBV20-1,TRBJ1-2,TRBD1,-,CSARVLGTGPFSFGGYTF,TGCAGTGCTAGAGTTCTAGGGACAGGCCCTTTTTCATTCGGTGGCTACACCTTC
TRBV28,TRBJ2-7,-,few,CASSSGGRRHF,TGTGCCAGCAGTTCAGGGGGGAGGAGGCACTTC
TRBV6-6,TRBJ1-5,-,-,CASSYGTTDQPQHF,TGTGCCAGCAGCTACGGGACGACAGATCAGCCCCAGCATTTT
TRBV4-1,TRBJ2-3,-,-,CASSPDDSPSTDTQYF,TGCGCCAGCAGCCCAGACGACTCCCCCAGCACAGATACGCAGTATTTT
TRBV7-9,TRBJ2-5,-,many,CASSPKLLRQETQYF,TGTGCCAGCAGCCCAAAACTACTCCGCCAAGAGACCCAGTACTTC
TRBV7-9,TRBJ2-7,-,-,CASSSWGMEGEQYF,TGTGCCAGCAGCTCTTGGGGGATGGAGGGCGAGCAGTACTTC
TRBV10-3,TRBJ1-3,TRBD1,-,CASKIQGAEGNTIYF,TGTGCCAGCAAGATTCAGGGGGCGGAAGGAAACACCATATATTTT
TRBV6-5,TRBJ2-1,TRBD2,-,CATRITAGSSYNEQFF,TGTGCCACCAGAATCACAGCGGGGAGCTCCTACAATGAGCAGTTCTTC
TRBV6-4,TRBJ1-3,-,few,CASSTRLLFGNTIYF,TGTGCCAGCAGTACGAGACTGCTTTTTGGAAACACCATATATTTT